These T cell receptor beta chains were read from a single sample in a study of blood T cell repertoires in COVID-19. TCRdb's copy holds only in-frame clones and misses some; the assay was immunoSEQ multiplex PCR. The sample carries a few hundred thousand clones, roughly 88% recorded once. What was sequenced was PBMCs or T cells enriched from blood (not recorded which). All receptors derive from a woman aged 45 to 65 with acute COVID-19. Both conserved end residues are part of each CDR3. D genes are given only for firm matches. The size field is filled for only some rows; it gives once, few, many or a size class.

size: .
D: TRBD1
V: TRBV6-5
J: TRBJ1-1
DNA: TGTGCCAGCGGGAAAGACAGGGTGAACACTGAAGCTTTCTTT
CDR3: CASGKDRVNTEAFF

size: once
D: .
V: TRBV18
J: TRBJ1-4
DNA: TGTGCCAGCTCACCAAAAGGGGGTAAAGAAAAACTGTTTTTT
CDR3: CASSPKGGKEKLFF

size: .
D: .
V: TRBV18
J: TRBJ1-3
DNA: TGTGCCAGCTCACCACCCCCCCGGACACGTGGAAACACCATATATTTT
CDR3: CASSPPPRTRGNTIYF

size: .
D: TRBD2
V: TRBV5-6
J: TRBJ2-3
DNA: TGTGCCAGCAGCCGGGAGGGTACGCAGTATTTT
CDR3: CASSREGTQYF

size: .
D: TRBD1
V: TRBV6-5
J: TRBJ2-2
DNA: TGTGCCAGCAGTCCGGACAGGGGAAGCACCGGGGAGCTGTTTTTT
CDR3: CASSPDRGSTGELFF

size: .
D: TRBD2
V: TRBV28
J: TRBJ2-2
DNA: TGTGCCAGCAGTCCCAGGACTAGCGGGAGATGGGGGGAGCTGTTTTTT
CDR3: CASSPRTSGRWGELFF

size: .
D: .
V: TRBV21-1
J: TRBJ1-4
DNA: TGTGCCAGCAGCAAACCTTCGGAGGGACAGGGGAACATCGGCTTAACAACTAATGAAAAACTGTTTTTT
CDR3: CASSKPSEGQGNIGLTTNEKLFF

size: .
D: .
V: TRBV4-2
J: TRBJ1-2
DNA: TGTGCCAGCAGCAAAGGATCGGACTATGGCTACACCTTC
CDR3: CASSKGSDYGYTF

size: .
D: TRBD2
V: TRBV7-3
J: TRBJ2-1
DNA: TGTGCCAGCAGCTTATCTAGCGGGAGTGCAAAAAATGAGCAGTTCTTC
CDR3: CASSLSSGSAKNEQFF

size: .
D: TRBD1
V: TRBV5-6
J: TRBJ1-6
DNA: TGTGCCAGCAGGCGCCGGCAGGGGGCCGGCAATTCACCCCTCCACTTT
CDR3: CASRRRQGAGNSPLHF

size: .
D: TRBD1
V: TRBV19
J: TRBJ2-2
DNA: TGTGCCAGTAGTATGAGGGGGACAGCAAACACCGGGGAGCTGTTTTTT
CDR3: CASSMRGTANTGELFF

size: few
D: .
V: TRBV2
J: TRBJ1-1
DNA: TGTGCCAGCATCTCGGACAATGCTAACACTGAAGCTTTCTTT
CDR3: CASISDNANTEAFF

size: .
D: .
V: TRBV9
J: TRBJ1-2
DNA: TGTGCCAGCGGTCCCCACGGGACATATCATGGCTACACCTTC
CDR3: CASGPHGTYHGYTF

size: once
D: .
V: TRBV28
J: TRBJ1-4
DNA: TGTGCCAGCAGTCGCCCTGGGGCTTCTAATGAAAAACTGTTTTTT
CDR3: CASSRPGASNEKLFF

size: .
D: TRBD1
V: TRBV2
J: TRBJ1-4
DNA: TGTGCCAGCTCCTGGGGGACAGGGGACGAAAAACTGTTTTTT
CDR3: CASSWGTGDEKLFF

size: .
D: .
V: TRBV30
J: TRBJ1-1
DNA: TGTGCCTGGAAGCAGGGCTGGAGCACTGAAGCTTTCTTT
CDR3: CAWKQGWSTEAFF

size: .
D: .
V: TRBV28
J: TRBJ1-6
DNA: TGTGCCAGCAGTTTTATTGTGGATAGGGGATCCTATAATTCACCCCTCCACTTT
CDR3: CASSFIVDRGSYNSPLHF

size: .
D: .
V: TRBV6-2/TRBV6-3
J: TRBJ2-1
DNA: TGTGCCAGCAGTTACTTGGCTAGCTCCTACAATGAGCAGTTCTTC
CDR3: CASSYLASSYNEQFF

size: .
D: TRBD1
V: TRBV19
J: TRBJ1-2
DNA: TGTGCCAGTAGACCTAGACAGGGTCAGACCCCCAACTATGGCTACACCTTC
CDR3: CASRPRQGQTPNYGYTF

size: .
D: .
V: TRBV6-5
J: TRBJ2-3
DNA: TGTGCCAGCAGTTACTGGAGACGCGGCACAGATACGCAGTATTTT
CDR3: CASSYWRRGTDTQYF

size: .
D: .
V: TRBV7-9
J: TRBJ1-1
DNA: TGTGCCAGCAGCTCAACGGGACACCAGAACACTGAAGCTTTCTTT
CDR3: CASSSTGHQNTEAFF

size: .
D: TRBD2
V: TRBV5-1
J: TRBJ2-7
DNA: TGCGCCAGCAGCTTCACTAGCGGGAGCTCCTACGAGCAGTACTTC
CDR3: CASSFTSGSSYEQYF

size: .
D: .
V: TRBV27
J: TRBJ1-1
DNA: TGTGCCAGCAGGGGGTGGGAGGACACTGAAGCTTTCTTT
CDR3: CASRGWEDTEAFF

size: .
D: TRBD2
V: TRBV5-1
J: TRBJ2-7
DNA: TGCGCCAGCAGCTGGACTAGCGGGAGGGCCCAGGAGCAGTACTTC
CDR3: CASSWTSGRAQEQYF

size: once
D: TRBD1
V: TRBV19
J: TRBJ2-2
DNA: TGTGCCAGTTCCGGAGGAGGGACAGGAGACACCGGGGAGCTGTTTTTT
CDR3: CASSGGGTGDTGELFF

size: few
D: .
V: TRBV28
J: TRBJ2-7
DNA: TGTGCCAGCAGTCCAAGGGGGTTAGAGCAGTACTTC
CDR3: CASSPRGLEQYF

size: .
D: TRBD1
V: TRBV5-4
J: TRBJ2-5
DNA: TGTGCCAGCAGCCAAGGGACAGGAGAGACCCAGTACTTC
CDR3: CASSQGTGETQYF

size: .
D: .
V: TRBV6-5
J: TRBJ1-5
DNA: TGTGCCAGCAGACCGGGACTCTATCAGCCCCAGCATTTT
CDR3: CASRPGLYQPQHF

size: .
D: .
V: TRBV30
J: TRBJ1-1
DNA: TGTGCCTGGGCCGGGACACTGAACACTGAAGCTTTCTTT
CDR3: CAWAGTLNTEAFF

size: .
D: .
V: TRBV10-3
J: TRBJ1-5
DNA: TGTGCCATCAGTTCCGGACAAAATCAGCCCCAGCATTTT
CDR3: CAISSGQNQPQHF

size: .
D: TRBD1
V: TRBV5-6
J: TRBJ2-5
DNA: TGTGCCAGCAGCACGGACAGGGGGGAGACCCAGTACTTC
CDR3: CASSTDRGETQYF

size: .
D: TRBD1
V: TRBV27
J: TRBJ2-3
DNA: TGTGCCAGCCTGGACAGGGATAGGGATACGCAGTATTTT
CDR3: CASLDRDRDTQYF

size: .
D: .
V: TRBV2
J: TRBJ2-1
DNA: TGTGCCAGCAGTCTTAGCCGGAGCTCCTACAATGAGCAGTTCTTC
CDR3: CASSLSRSSYNEQFF

size: .
D: .
V: TRBV7-8
J: TRBJ2-7
DNA: TGTGCCAGCAGCTTAGCTACCGCCATCAGCTCCTACGAGCAGTACTTC
CDR3: CASSLATAISSYEQYF

size: .
D: TRBD1
V: TRBV29-1
J: TRBJ2-1
DNA: TGCAGCGTGGGACAGGGGGAGATGGGCAATGAGCAGTTCTTC
CDR3: CSVGQGEMGNEQFF

size: few
D: .
V: TRBV6-2/TRBV6-3
J: TRBJ1-5
DNA: TGTGCCAGCAGTTACAGCAGGGCTGGGCAGCCCCAGCATTTT
CDR3: CASSYSRAGQPQHF

size: .
D: TRBD1
V: TRBV2
J: TRBJ1-2
DNA: TGTGCCAGTCCAAAGTCGGACAGGGAGAATGTTTGGAACTATGGCTACACCTTC
CDR3: CASPKSDRENVWNYGYTF

size: few
D: TRBD2
V: TRBV5-6
J: TRBJ2-1
DNA: TGTGCCAGCAGCTTGGTTCGGCGGGAGGGCCCTCGGAATGAGCAGTTCTTC
CDR3: CASSLVRREGPRNEQFF

size: .
D: .
V: TRBV7-9
J: TRBJ2-1
DNA: TGTGCCAGCAGCTTCCATATAGAGAGCGGCGAGCAGTTCTTC
CDR3: CASSFHIESGEQFF

size: .
D: .
V: TRBV27
J: TRBJ1-1
DNA: TGTGCCAGCAGTTTGATGGGCTCGAACACTGAAGCTTTCTTT
CDR3: CASSLMGSNTEAFF

size: .
D: TRBD1
V: TRBV5-1
J: TRBJ1-2
DNA: TGCGCCAGCAGAGCGACAGGGGAGTCAGGCTACACCTTC
CDR3: CASRATGESGYTF

size: .
D: .
V: TRBV18
J: TRBJ1-4
DNA: TGTGCCAGCTCACCACCGGATACAAGAGGTGAAAAACTGTTTTTT
CDR3: CASSPPDTRGEKLFF

size: once
D: TRBD2
V: TRBV29-1
J: TRBJ2-7
DNA: TGCAGCGTTCGTCTAGCGGGAGTGTACGAGCAGTACTTC
CDR3: CSVRLAGVYEQYF

size: .
D: TRBD2
V: TRBV7-9
J: TRBJ2-1
DNA: TGTGCCAGCAGCTTCGGACTAGCGGGCCAGGGTGAGCAGTTCTTC
CDR3: CASSFGLAGQGEQFF

size: once
D: TRBD2
V: TRBV2
J: TRBJ2-1
DNA: TGTGCCAGCAGTCATCGGACTAGCGGGAGATCAGAAGGCAATGAGCAGTTCTTC
CDR3: CASSHRTSGRSEGNEQFF

size: .
D: .
V: TRBV18
J: TRBJ1-4
DNA: TGTGCCAGCACAACGAGAATCACGGGTGAAAAACTGTTTTTT
CDR3: CASTTRITGEKLFF

size: .
D: TRBD1
V: TRBV7-9
J: TRBJ2-7
DNA: TGTGCCAGCAGCTTAGTCGTCGGACAGGGAACCGAGCAGTACTTC
CDR3: CASSLVVGQGTEQYF

size: .
D: TRBD1
V: TRBV5-1
J: TRBJ1-3
DNA: TGCGCCAGCAAACGGGACAGCTCCTCTGGAAACACCATATATTTT
CDR3: CASKRDSSSGNTIYF

size: .
D: TRBD1
V: TRBV7-9
J: TRBJ1-4
DNA: TGTGCCAGCAGCTTAGCGTGGGGACAGACTAATGAAAAACTGTTTTTT
CDR3: CASSLAWGQTNEKLFF

size: .
D: .
V: TRBV10-3
J: TRBJ1-1
DNA: TGTGCCAGCAGCGGACACGAGAACACTGAAGCTTTCTTT
CDR3: CASSGHENTEAFF